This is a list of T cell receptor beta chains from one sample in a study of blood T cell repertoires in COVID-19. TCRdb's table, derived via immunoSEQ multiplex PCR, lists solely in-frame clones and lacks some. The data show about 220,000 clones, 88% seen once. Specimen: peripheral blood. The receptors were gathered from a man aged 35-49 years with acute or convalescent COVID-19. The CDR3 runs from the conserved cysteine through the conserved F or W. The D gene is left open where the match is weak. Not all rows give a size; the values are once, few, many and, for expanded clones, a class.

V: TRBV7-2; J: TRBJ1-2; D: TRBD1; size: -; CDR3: CASSWGTGTYGYTF; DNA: TGTGCCAGCAGCTGGGGGACAGGGACCTATGGCTACACCTTC
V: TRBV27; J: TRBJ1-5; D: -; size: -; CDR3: CASSPNPRTLHGAQHF; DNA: TGTGCCAGCAGTCCAAATCCCCGGACTCTTCATGGGGCCCAGCATTTT
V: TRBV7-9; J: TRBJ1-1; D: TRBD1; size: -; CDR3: CASSLAAGTGVNTEAFF; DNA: TGTGCCAGCAGCTTAGCGGCCGGGACAGGGGTGAACACTGAAGCTTTCTTT
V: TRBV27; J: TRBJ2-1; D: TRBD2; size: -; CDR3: CASSSTSGTIYNEQFF; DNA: TGTGCCAGCAGTTCCACTAGCGGGACTATCTACAATGAGCAGTTCTTC
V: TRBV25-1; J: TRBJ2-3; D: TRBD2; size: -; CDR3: CASSEYVGLAPGDTQYF; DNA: TGTGCCAGCAGTGAATACGTGGGACTAGCGCCGGGGGATACGCAGTATTTT
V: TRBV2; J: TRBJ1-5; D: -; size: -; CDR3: CAFQRGLNQPQHF; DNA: TGTGCCTTTCAAAGGGGACTCAATCAGCCCCAGCATTTT
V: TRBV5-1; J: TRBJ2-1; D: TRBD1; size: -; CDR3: CASSRGQSPYNEQFF; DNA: TGCGCCAGCAGCCGGGGACAGAGCCCCTACAATGAGCAGTTCTTC
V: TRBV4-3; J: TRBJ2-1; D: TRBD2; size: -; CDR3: CASSQDKASGPWDEQFF; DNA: TGCGCCAGCAGCCAAGATAAGGCTAGCGGGCCCTGGGATGAGCAGTTCTTC
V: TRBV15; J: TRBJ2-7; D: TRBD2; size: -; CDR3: CATSLGSSGLLYEQYF; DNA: TGTGCCACCAGCCTCGGGTCTAGCGGTCTACTGTACGAGCAGTACTTC
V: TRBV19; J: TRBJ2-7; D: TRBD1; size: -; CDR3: CASSRDRAYEQYF; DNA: TGTGCCAGTAGTAGGGACAGAGCCTACGAGCAGTACTTC
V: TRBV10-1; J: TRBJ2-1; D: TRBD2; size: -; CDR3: CAIPGLAGDEQFF; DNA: TGCGCCATCCCGGGACTAGCGGGAGATGAGCAGTTCTTC
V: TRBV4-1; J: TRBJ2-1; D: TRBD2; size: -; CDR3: CASSLGTSGSYNEQFF; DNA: TGCGCCAGCAGCTTAGGGACTAGCGGGAGCTACAATGAGCAGTTCTTC
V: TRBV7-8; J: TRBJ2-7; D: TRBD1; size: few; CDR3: CASSRTRTGGYEQYF; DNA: TGTGCCAGCAGCCGGACTCGGACAGGAGGATACGAGCAGTACTTC
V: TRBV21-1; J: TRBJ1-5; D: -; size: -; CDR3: CASNRGQGAKGGNQPQHF; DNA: TGTGCCAGCAATCGGGGACAGGGGGCCAAAGGGGGCAATCAGCCCCAGCATTTT
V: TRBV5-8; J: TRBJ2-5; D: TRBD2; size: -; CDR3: CASSLALGGGETQYF; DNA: TGTGCCAGCAGCTTGGCCCTTGGCGGGGGAGAGACCCAGTACTTC
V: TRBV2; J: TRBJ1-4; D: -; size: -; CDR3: CASTRRSSTNEKLFF; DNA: TGTGCCAGCACTAGACGGTCATCAACTAATGAAAAACTGTTTTTT
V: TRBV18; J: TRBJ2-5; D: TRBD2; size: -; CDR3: CASSTRTSGGEETQYF; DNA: TGTGCCAGCTCAACGCGGACTAGCGGGGGGGAAGAGACCCAGTACTTC
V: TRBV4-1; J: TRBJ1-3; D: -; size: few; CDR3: CASSQDGRLTGNTIYF; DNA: TGCGCCAGCAGCCAAGATGGCAGACTCACTGGAAACACCATATATTTT
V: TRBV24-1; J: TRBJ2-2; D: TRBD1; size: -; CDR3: CATSGQTGKAGELFF; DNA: TGTGCCACCAGTGGTCAGACAGGGAAGGCCGGGGAGCTGTTTTTT
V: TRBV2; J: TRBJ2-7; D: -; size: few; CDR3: CASSEGETHTPYF; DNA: TGTGCCAGCAGTGAAGGGGAGACACACACCCCCTACTTC
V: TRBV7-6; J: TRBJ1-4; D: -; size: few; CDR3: CASSLNRATGEKLFF; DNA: TGTGCCAGCAGCTTAAACCGAGCCACGGGTGAAAAACTGTTTTTT
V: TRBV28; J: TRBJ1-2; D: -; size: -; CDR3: CASSRRDTNSHGYTF; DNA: TGTGCCAGCAGTCGCCGGGATACTAATTCCCATGGCTACACCTTC
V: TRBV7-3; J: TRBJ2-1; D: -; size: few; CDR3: CASSFDNEQFF; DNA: TGTGCCAGCAGCTTCGACAATGAGCAGTTCTTC
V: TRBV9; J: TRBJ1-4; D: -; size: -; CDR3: CASSVGQGLLGNEKLFF; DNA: TGTGCCAGCAGCGTGGGGCAGGGGTTACTGGGTAATGAAAAACTGTTTTTT